These 19 T cell receptor beta chains were all obtained from the same sample, sequenced in a study of blood T cell repertoires in COVID-19. Sequencing was performed with immunoSEQ multiplex PCR; in TCRdb, only in-frame clones are kept and a portion is missing. The sample yields approximately 100,000 clones, 87% seen once. Sequenced material: peripheral blood. The receptors derive from a man in his 70s with acute or convalescent COVID-19.

This chain joins TRBV29-1 and TRBJ1-1; no clear D gene. The CDR3 has 11 amino acids. Looked up from germline, CDR1 is SQVTM and CDR2 is ANQGSEA. V lost 4 bases and J 3 bases, leaving 6 bases between the germline ends. In nucleotides, the CDR3 is TGCAGCGTTGGACGGGACACTGAAGCTTTCTTT. Residues: CSVGRDTEAFF.

This sequence joins TRBV2 and TRBJ2-1; D perhaps matches TRBD1 (6 bases). The CDR3 runs to 12 residues. Trimming left V 6 bases short and J 4 bases short, with 7 bases between. The germline gives CDR1 SNHLY, CDR2 FYNNEI. Written as DNA, the CDR3 is TGTGCCAGCAGGGGGGCTTACAATGAGCAGTTCTTC. It codes for CASRGAYNEQFF.

This clone was found a few times. J is TRBJ1-5 and V is TRBV19, with D possibly being TRBD1 (6 bases). The CDR3 totals 18 residues. V lost 8 bases to trimming and J lost 0 bases, with 23 bases between them. Germline V gene lookup returns CDR1 LNHDA and CDR2 SQIVND (reference sequence). CDR3 in amino acids: CASLLRGSGAYSNQPQHF. The CDR3 DNA reads as TGTGCCAGTCTGTTAAGGGGGTCAGGGGCTTATAGCAATCAGCCCCAGCATTTT.

This chain connects TRBV10-1 to TRBJ1-1; no definite D call. The CDR3 loop spans 15 amino acids. Trimming took off 3 bases at V and 1 base at J, with 12 bases between the two ends. The germline V gene encodes CDR1 WNHNN and CDR2 SYGVQD (reference sequence). The CDR3 DNA follows: TGCGCCAGCAGTGAACGTCGGAGCAAGAACACTGAAGCTTTCTTT. It is translated as CASSERRSKNTEAFF.

This chain connects TRBV3-1 (or the pseudogene TRBV3-2) to TRBJ1-1; a weak D match, TRBD1 (6 bases). In germline, CDR1 is LGHDT, CDR2 YNNKEL (reference sequence). Trimming stripped 0 bases from V and 6 bases from J, with 11 bases between. The CDR3 extends over 14 amino acids. The CDR3 region is CASSQEVRGAEAFF. Written as DNA, the CDR3 is TGTGCCAGCAGCCAAGAAGTCAGGGGCGCTGAAGCTTTCTTT.

This clone was seen once. The chain joins TRBV10-3 to TRBJ1-5; 9 bases fit TRBD1. The germline CDR1 and CDR2 sequences are ENHRY and SYGVKD. This CDR3 is built from 12 residues. V lost 10 bases, J lost 7 bases, and 5 bases stayed unmatched. CDR3 loop: CATGTGFQPQHF. The CDR3 DNA follows: TGTGCCACCGGGACAGGGTTCCAGCCCCAGCATTTT.

The gene calls are TRBV5-4 and TRBJ2-3, with 8 bases aligning to TRBD2. The germline CDR1 and CDR2 sequences are SGHNT and YYREEE (reference sequence). The CDR3 totals 14 residues. V shed 0 bases, J shed 7 bases, and the junction held 4 bases outside the gene matches. The CDR3 DNA reads TGTGCCAGCAGCTTGGGTCGGGGGGGGAATACGCAGTATTTT. Amino acid sequence: CASSLGRGGNTQYF.

This sequence joins TRBV11-3 and TRBJ1-1; D call uncertain. The germline V gene encodes CDR1 SGHNT and CDR2 YENEEA. Trimming took off 4 bases at V and 0 bases at J, with 6 bases between the two ends. This CDR3 region has 13 residues. The CDR3 bases are TGTGCCAGCAGCTCGGACTTGAACACTGAAGCTTTCTTT. The encoded protein is CASSSDLNTEAFF.

The chain has TRBV18 and TRBJ1-3; the D is unclear. Trimming cost V 5 bases and J 0 bases, with 8 bases left between them. CDR3 length: 14 amino acids. Germline lookup yields CDR1 KGHSH and CDR2 LQKENI. CDR3 residues: CASSSGSSGNTIYF. DNA for the CDR3: TGTGCCAGCTCATCAGGTAGCTCTGGAAACACCATATATTTT.

The gene calls are TRBV18 and TRBJ2-6; no reliable D call. Deletions cut 4 bases from V and 0 bases from J, with 13 bases between. CDR1 and CDR2 from the germline V gene are KGHSH and LQKENI. CDR3 size: 17 residues. The CDR3 loop is CASSLQALSSGANVLTF. Written as DNA, the CDR3 is TGTGCCAGCTCACTCCAGGCCCTTAGCTCTGGGGCCAACGTCCTGACTTTC.

V is TRBV19 and J is TRBJ1-1, with D possibly matching TRBD1 (5 bases). With 3 bases removed from V and 3 bases from J, the gap between germline ends came to 11 bases. The CDR3 runs 14 residues. From germline, CDR1 is LNHDA and CDR2 SQIVND (reference sequence). The CDR3 protein is CASSIRAEDTEAFF. The CDR3, as DNA: TGTGCCAGTAGTATCAGGGCAGAGGACACTGAAGCTTTCTTT.

The gene calls are TRBV6-5 and TRBJ2-1; 7 bases agree with TRBD2. Germline CDR1 and CDR2: MNHEY and SVGAGI. The junction had 7 bases not matched to a gene; V was cut back by 8 bases and J by 0 bases. The CDR3 has 15 amino acids. The CDR3 sequence is CASSRVAGSYNEQFF. As DNA, the CDR3 is TGTGCCAGCTCCCGCGTAGCGGGCTCCTACAATGAGCAGTTCTTC.

V and J are TRBV28 and TRBJ1-5; D call uncertain. The CDR3 extends over 13 amino acids. Germline-derived CDR1 and CDR2 are MDHEN and SYDVKM. The germline V and J ends were trimmed by 7 bases and 4 bases, with 11 bases remaining between them. DNA for the CDR3: TGTGCCAGCACCCCAGGTGTGAATCAGCCCCAGCATTTT. It is translated as CASTPGVNQPQHF.

J is TRBJ1-6 and V is TRBV28; D remains unclear. CDR1 is MDHEN and CDR2 is SYDVKM in the germline V gene. The CDR3 runs 12 residues. V was shortened by 4 bases and J by 6 bases, with 4 bases between the two germline ends. CDR3 DNA sequence: TGTGCCAGCAGTTCGGGTAATTCACCCCTCCACTTT. Its protein is CASSSGNSPLHF.

The chain has TRBV5-1 and TRBJ2-7, with a possible D match to TRBD1 (5 bases). The V gene lost 4 bases and the J gene lost 0 bases, with 26 bases spanning the gap. This CDR3 spans 19 amino acids. The germline CDR1 and CDR2 sequences are SGHRS and YFSETQ. The CDR3 spells CASSPTAFPQELSSYEQYV. CDR3 nucleotides: TGCGCCAGCAGCCCGACAGCTTTCCCCCAAGAGCTGAGCTCCTACGAGCAGTACGTC.

This chain uses TRBV19 with TRBJ1-1; 7 bases are shared with TRBD1. Germline CDR1 and CDR2: LNHDA and SQIVND (reference sequence). This CDR3 is 13 amino acids long. J was trimmed by 6 bases and V by 3 bases; bases with no gene match: 4. CDR3 sequence reads: CASSIRGPAEAFF. For the CDR3, the DNA is TGTGCCAGTAGTATTAGGGGGCCCGCTGAAGCTTTCTTT.

The chain combines TRBV5-6 with TRBJ2-7, with 12 bases fitting TRBD2. Germline V gene data show CDR1 as SGHDT and CDR2 as YYEEEE. Losses at the gene ends were 5 bases for V and 2 bases for J; bases not matched to a gene: 5. This CDR3 has 15 amino acids. This CDR3 reads CASSQTSGGPYEQYF. In DNA, the CDR3 is TGTGCCAGCAGTCAGACTAGCGGGGGACCCTACGAGCAGTACTTC.

The V and J genes are TRBV2 and TRBJ1-2; TRBD1 agrees at 10 bases. This CDR3 has 13 amino acids. CDR1 is SNHLY and CDR2 is FYNNEI in the germline V gene. The trim removed 8 bases at V and 2 bases at J, leaving 2 bases unmatched. The CDR3 loop is CASGDRGNYGYTF. DNA for the CDR3: TGTGCCAGCGGGGACAGGGGCAACTATGGCTACACCTTC.

This clone has a handful of counts. This chain connects TRBV5-4 to TRBJ1-1, with unresolved D. Germline V lookup: CDR1 SGHNT, CDR2 YYREEE (reference sequence). The CDR3 extends over 14 amino acids. Trimming shortened V by 0 bases and J by 6 bases, and 12 bases separated the two germline ends. CDR3 sequence (DNA): TGTGCCAGCAGCTTGGGTCCTTTAAGCGCTGAAGCTTTCTTT. It is translated as CASSLGPLSAEAFF. The full variable domain, completed using reference TRBV5-4 and TRBJ1-1, is ETGVTQSPTHLIKTRGQQVTLRCSSQSGHNTVSWYQQALGQGPQFIFQYYREEENGRGNFPPRFSGLQFPNYSSELNVNALELDDSALYLCASSLGPLSAEAFFGQGTRLTVV.